This T cell receptor (beta chain) comes out of a study of human T cells and chemical hapten exposure. Looking at the study overall: Patients having alopecia areata, totalis or universalis were mostly female. Yields of TCR per sample differed, chiefly owing to small differences in pooled library volume.

This clonotype was observed a few times. Antigen unknown. General study points: No alteration of TCRs above 1 in 1000 frequency was seen with DPC sensitization.

Documented time point: patch test 1, 2 weeks after DPC sensitization. Treatment specified: therapeutic diphenylcyclopropenone sensitization with weekly scalp DPC. Individual cDNA molecules in this library carried unique molecular identifiers. From the RACE reads, TCRdb called clonotypes with MiXCR, one entry per CDR3 protein. The sample lists around 100,000 distinct CDR3 sequences; 11% were seen once. Between the trimmed V and J ends, which lost 5 bases and 9 bases, there was a span of 20 bases. Germline V CDR1 and CDR2: MNHEY, SVGAGI. The CDR3 length is 14 residues. The source of this sequence is a woman between 40 and 55 years old with alopecia areata. Some clones in this sample may be carry-over from other donors' samples. The chain uses TRBV6-5 and TRBJ2-7; D is possibly TRBD1 (6 bases). The input for sequencing was whole blood, taken in connection with sensitization to the hapten diphenylcyclopropenone (DPC). CDR3 region: CASSHLPGVRGQYF. As DNA, the CDR3 is TGTGCCAGCAGTCACCTCCCAGGGGTACGAGGGCAGTACTTC.